This entry lists 7 T cell receptor beta chains sequenced from one sample in a study of blood T cells in healthy people across ages. The use of a sample-barcoded 5' primer and a J-beta primer mix characterized a second PCR of roughly 6 to 11 cycles. TCRdb analysed the 5' RACE reads with MiXCR anew, one entry per CDR3 protein. The data contain hundreds of thousands of distinct CDR3 sequences, around 21% of them seen just once; the ten biggest clones take up under 4%. Sequenced sample: blood. These receptors all come from a man aged 65 to 79 in good health.

This clonotype has at least ten counts. The rearrangement links TRBV29-1 to TRBJ2-5, with 7 nucleotides matching TRBD1. In germline, CDR1 is SQVTM, CDR2 ANQGSEA. J was trimmed by 2 bases and V by 7 bases; bases with no gene match: 7. The CDR3 covers 13 residues. The CDR3 nucleotides are TGCAGCGCTACCGGGACAGATCAAGAGACCCAGTACTTC. Translating gives CSATGTDQETQYF.

For this clonotype: Likely a read error: the CDR3 ends without its conserved phenylalanine or tryptophan. It is unclear where the CDR3 begins or ends on the DNA, so no DNA is shown, and the CDR3 is as TCRdb lists it. The chain joins TRBV12-3 or TRBV12-4 to TRBJ2-3; the D call TRBD2 from the table was never checked on the DNA. The CDR3 is 15 amino acids in total, end residues counted. The CDR3 is CASSATSGYSDTQYS.

This clonotype has a handful of counts. The chain recombines TRBV21-1 with TRBJ1-4. TRBV21-1 is classified as a pseudogene. The CDR3 is made up of 11 amino acids. CDR3 amino acids: CASSTRDFPVF. The CDR3 DNA sequence: TGTGCCAGCAGCACCAGGGACTTCCCCGTTTTT.

The gene calls are TRBV20-1 and TRBJ1-2, with TRBD1 identical over 9 bases. With 0 bases clipped from V and 7 bases from J, the junction kept 9 bases outside the gene matches. This CDR3 contains 15 residues. Per the germline V gene, CDR1 is DFQATT and CDR2 is SNEGSKA (reference sequence). The CDR3, as DNA: TGCAGTGCTAGAGATCTAACAGGGGGCGTCGGTGGCTACACCTTC. Amino acid sequence: CSARDLTGGVGGYTF.

This clonotype occurred many times. The genes are TRBV3-1 and TRBJ2-5, with 12 bases lining up with TRBD2. Per germline, CDR1 LGHDT and CDR2 YNNKEL (reference sequence). Trimming cost V 8 bases and J 6 bases; bases outside gene matches: 10. This CDR3 has 15 amino acids. The CDR3 sequence: CASSSSGRATKTQYF. The CDR3 nucleotides read TGTGCCAGCTCCTCTAGCGGGAGGGCAACGAAGACCCAGTACTTC.

The sample holds a few counts of this clonotype. The chain's CDR3 is CASSLYGLANNEQYF. The CDR3 nucleotides are TGTGCCAGCAGCTTATATGGACTAGCGAACAACGAGCAGTACTTC. V usage is TRBV7-2 and J usage is TRBJ2-7, with 9 bases lining up with TRBD2. The CDR3 consists of 15 residues. With 2 bases clipped from V and 5 bases from J, the junction kept 7 bases outside the gene matches. Germline V CDR1 and CDR2: SGHTA, FQGNSA.

The V call is TRBV4-2, the J call TRBJ1-6; TRBD1 matches 12 bases. Trimming at V came to 2 bases and at J to 13 bases, leaving 9 bases not matched to a gene. CDR1 is LGHNA and CDR2 is YNFKEQ in the germline V gene. CDR3 length: 16 amino acids. Here the CDR3 DNA reads TGTGCCAGCAGCCAACCCCTCGGGACAGGGGGCATCCCCCTCCACTTT. This codes for CASSQPLGTGGIPLHF.